This T cell receptor (beta chain) was sequenced during a study of blood T cell repertoires in COVID-19. Across the study: Material from acute and convalescent COVID-19 was sourced from the United States, Italy and Spain.

Original analysis: Estimation of nucleated cell counts was performed using reference gene primer amplification. Clones were read by immunoSEQ multiplex PCR, and TCRdb kept only the in-frame ones, dropping some. The D gene and trimming were derived from the DNA, and the V and J assignments and clone size from that table. This table has about 150,000 clones, 87% appearing once. CDR3 length: 13 residues. Germline CDR1 is LNHDA and CDR2 is SQIVND (reference sequence). V lost 4 bases, J lost 6 bases, and 12 bases lay in between. The genes are TRBV19 and TRBJ1-1; maybe TRBD1 (6 bases). The sequence was obtained from a woman aged 55 to 70 with active or convalescent COVID-19. Material: peripheral blood. DNA of the CDR3: TGTGCCAGTAGTAACACTTACAGGGCTGAAGCTTTCTTT. It specifies CASSNTYRAEAFF. The full variable domain, rest sourced from reference TRBV19 and TRBJ1-1, is DGGITQSPKYLFRKEGQNVTLSCEQNLNHDAMYWYRQDPGQGLRLIYYSQIVNDFQKGDIAEGYSVSREKKESFPLTVTSAQKNPTAFYLCASSNTYRAEAFFGQGTRLTVV.